This TCR beta chain was obtained from a study of blood T cells in healthy people across ages. The second PCR ran about 6 to 12 cycles with a sample-barcoded 5' primer and J-beta primers. TCRdb independently ran MiXCR on the 5' RACE reads; one entry per CDR3 protein. This table holds 650,000 to 1,000,000 distinct CDR3 sequences, around 36% found once. V was clipped by 2 bases and J by 4 bases, with 15 bases between them. From germline, CDR1 is MNHNY and CDR2 SVGAGI (reference sequence). The CDR3 consists of 16 residues. This sequence was found in a man aged 18 to 30 in good health. The V and J genes are TRBV6-6 and TRBJ1-5, with D perhaps matching TRBD1 (6 bases). Sample: blood. The DNA of the CDR3 is TGTGCCAGCAGTTACCTCGCGCAGGGGAGTAATCAGCCCCAGCATTTT. Protein sequence: CASSYLAQGSNQPQHF.